A selection of T cell receptor beta chains follows, all from one sample in a study of breast tumors, draining lymph nodes, adjacent tissues. TCRdb ran MiXCR on the multiplex PCR reads and lists one entry per CDR3 protein. The table has under 350,000 distinct CDR3 sequences, 30% seen once. Specimen: axillary lymph node tissue. The origin of the receptors is a female donor with breast cancer. Some clones in this sample may be carry-over from other donors' samples. The CDR3 runs from the conserved cysteine through the conserved F or W. A D gene is named only where the DNA matches it firmly.

J gene: TRBJ1-5; D gene: .; V gene: TRBV10-2; CDR3 protein: CASSDPGKNQPQHF
J gene: TRBJ2-7; D gene: .; V gene: TRBV30; CDR3 protein: CAWSVGREQYF
J gene: TRBJ1-2; D gene: .; V gene: TRBV29-1; CDR3 protein: CSVVPPGREYGYTF
J gene: TRBJ2-1; D gene: TRBD2; V gene: TRBV6-1; CDR3 protein: CASSGGTSYYNEQFF
J gene: TRBJ1-2; D gene: .; V gene: TRBV2; CDR3 protein: CASHDRTPPLCYTF
J gene: TRBJ2-2; D gene: .; V gene: TRBV9; CDR3 protein: CTSSIEKGMGTGELFF
J gene: TRBJ2-7; D gene: TRBD2; V gene: TRBV20-1; CDR3 protein: CSARGIGREGRVSTYEQYF
J gene: TRBJ2-1; D gene: TRBD2; V gene: TRBV5-4; CDR3 protein: CASSPAGGRAEQFF
J gene: TRBJ2-5; D gene: .; V gene: TRBV9; CDR3 protein: CASSPHGGSQETQYF
J gene: TRBJ2-1; D gene: .; V gene: TRBV29-1; CDR3 protein: CSVEGELKQFF
J gene: TRBJ2-5; D gene: .; V gene: TRBV7-2; CDR3 protein: CASSLRTGEAQYF
J gene: TRBJ2-7; D gene: .; V gene: TRBV5-1; CDR3 protein: CACRDTETVYEQYF
J gene: TRBJ2-3; D gene: TRBD2; V gene: TRBV5-1; CDR3 protein: CASSPGRAGGTDTQYF
J gene: TRBJ2-7; D gene: TRBD1; V gene: TRBV25-1; CDR3 protein: CASSPNNRGTYEQYF
J gene: TRBJ1-2; D gene: .; V gene: TRBV19; CDR3 protein: CASSIRTDSNYGYTF
J gene: TRBJ1-5; D gene: .; V gene: TRBV30; CDR3 protein: CAWKGGDQPQHF
J gene: TRBJ2-1; D gene: .; V gene: TRBV3-1; CDR3 protein: CASSPRWEVTYNEQFF
J gene: TRBJ2-7; D gene: TRBD2; V gene: TRBV20-1; CDR3 protein: CTPPAGPYEQYF
J gene: TRBJ2-7; D gene: .; V gene: TRBV20-1; CDR3 protein: CSGSEAYEQYF
J gene: TRBJ2-1; D gene: .; V gene: TRBV29-1; CDR3 protein: CSVDTGWGTGNEQFF
J gene: TRBJ1-5; D gene: .; V gene: TRBV24-1; CDR3 protein: CATHEGGSQPRHF
J gene: TRBJ1-4; D gene: TRBD1; V gene: TRBV5-5; CDR3 protein: CASSWDRPLSANEKLFF
J gene: TRBJ1-2; D gene: .; V gene: TRBV6-5; CDR3 protein: CASSYRTDLAYGYTF
J gene: TRBJ2-7; D gene: TRBD2; V gene: TRBV6-4; CDR3 protein: CASRHPPSGYEQYF
J gene: TRBJ1-2; D gene: .; V gene: TRBV7-9; CDR3 protein: CASSLDRAGRYTF
J gene: TRBJ1-6; D gene: .; V gene: TRBV15; CDR3 protein: CATSRAGVGVNSPLHF
J gene: TRBJ2-1; D gene: .; V gene: TRBV4-3; CDR3 protein: CASSQGVGSEQFF
J gene: TRBJ2-7; D gene: .; V gene: TRBV4-1; CDR3 protein: CASSHVRGGYEQYF
J gene: TRBJ2-1; D gene: .; V gene: TRBV12-3/TRBV12-4; CDR3 protein: CASSLHFGNYNEQFF
J gene: TRBJ2-4; D gene: .; V gene: TRBV19; CDR3 protein: CASSLGGIQYF
J gene: TRBJ1-3; D gene: .; V gene: TRBV14; CDR3 protein: CASSQVGNTIYF
J gene: TRBJ2-3; D gene: .; V gene: TRBV6-5; CDR3 protein: CASRQGTDTQYF
J gene: TRBJ1-5; D gene: .; V gene: TRBV20-1; CDR3 protein: CSAPNAGTSGRAGNQPQHF
J gene: TRBJ1-4; D gene: .; V gene: TRBV7-9; CDR3 protein: CASSQVRNNEKLFF
J gene: TRBJ2-7; D gene: .; V gene: TRBV6-2/TRBV6-3; CDR3 protein: CASSKTENYEQYF
J gene: TRBJ2-5; D gene: .; V gene: TRBV6-5; CDR3 protein: CASSYGVELTQYF
J gene: TRBJ2-3; D gene: TRBD2; V gene: TRBV5-8; CDR3 protein: CASSVGPRTSGTDTQYF
J gene: TRBJ2-7; D gene: TRBD2; V gene: TRBV19; CDR3 protein: CASSTTGSPGLAGEQYF
J gene: TRBJ1-2; D gene: .; V gene: TRBV13; CDR3 protein: CASSSKTGADYGYTF
J gene: TRBJ2-7; D gene: TRBD1; V gene: TRBV11-2; CDR3 protein: CASSRTGSLYEQYF